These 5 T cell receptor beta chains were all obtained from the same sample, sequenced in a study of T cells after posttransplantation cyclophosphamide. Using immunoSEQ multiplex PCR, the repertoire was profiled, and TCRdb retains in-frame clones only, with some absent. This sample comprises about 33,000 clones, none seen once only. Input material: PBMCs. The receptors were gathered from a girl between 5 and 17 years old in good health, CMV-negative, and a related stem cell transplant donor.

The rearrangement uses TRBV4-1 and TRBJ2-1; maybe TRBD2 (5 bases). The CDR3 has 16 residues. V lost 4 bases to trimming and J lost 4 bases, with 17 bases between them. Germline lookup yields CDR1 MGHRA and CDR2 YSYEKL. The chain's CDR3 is CASSLLEGWNYNEQFF. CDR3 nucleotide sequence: TGCGCCAGCAGCCTCCTAGAGGGTTGGAATTACAATGAGCAGTTCTTC.

Here the CDR3 reads CASSTPRGTEAFF. The CDR3 DNA follows: TGTGCCAGCAGCACCCCGCGCGGCACTGAAGCTTTCTTT. V is TRBV5-4 and J is TRBJ1-1; D unclear. The V end lost 4 bases, the J end lost 4 bases, and 11 bases lay between the germline ends. CDR1 and CDR2 from the germline V gene are SGHNT and YYREEE (reference sequence). The CDR3 sequence is 13 residues long. Complete variable domain (other parts from reference TRBV5-4 and TRBJ1-1): ETGVTQSPTHLIKTRGQQVTLRCSSQSGHNTVSWYQQALGQGPQFIFQYYREEENGRGNFPPRFSGLQFPNYSSELNVNALELDDSALYLCASSTPRGTEAFFGQGTRLTVV.

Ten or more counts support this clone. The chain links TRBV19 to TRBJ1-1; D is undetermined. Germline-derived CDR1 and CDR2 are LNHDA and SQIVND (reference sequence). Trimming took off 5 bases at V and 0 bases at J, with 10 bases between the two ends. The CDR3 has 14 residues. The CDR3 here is CASSSQALNTEAFF. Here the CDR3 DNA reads TGTGCCAGTAGTTCGCAGGCCCTGAACACTGAAGCTTTCTTT.

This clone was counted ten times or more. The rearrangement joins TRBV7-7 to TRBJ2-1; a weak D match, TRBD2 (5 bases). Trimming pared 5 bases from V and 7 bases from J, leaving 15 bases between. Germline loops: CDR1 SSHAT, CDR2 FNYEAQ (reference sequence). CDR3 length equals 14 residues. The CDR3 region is CASSPGVVLNEQFF. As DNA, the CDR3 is TGTGCCAGCAGCCCCGGGGTAGTGCTGAATGAGCAGTTCTTC.

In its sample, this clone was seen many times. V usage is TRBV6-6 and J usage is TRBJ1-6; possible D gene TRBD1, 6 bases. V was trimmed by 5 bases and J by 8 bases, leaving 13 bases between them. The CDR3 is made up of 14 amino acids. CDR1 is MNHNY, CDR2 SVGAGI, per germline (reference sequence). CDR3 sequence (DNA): TGTGCCAGCAGTCCCCAGGGGACCCATTCACCCCTCCACTTT. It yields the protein CASSPQGTHSPLHF.